A selection of T cell receptor beta chains follows, all from one sample in a study of blood T cells in healthy people across ages. TCRdb redid the calling of the 5' RACE reads with MiXCR, one entry per CDR3 protein. The data contain about 800,000 distinct CDR3 sequences, approximately 25% of them singletons. A further study also used this sample, focusing on T cells of mothers and their children.

The sequenced material came from blood. These receptors were taken from a boy younger than 18 in good health. Each CDR3 is given with its conserved first and last residue. The order of the fields is V gene, J gene, D gene, clone size, CDR3 DNA, CDR3 protein. A D gene is named only where the DNA matches it firmly. Rows give clone size only sometimes, using once, few, many, or a class for an expanded clone.

TRBV4-3	TRBJ2-3	.	few	TGCACCAGCAGCCAGCAAACGGGGTCCAACCTCCCCCGGCCAGATACGCAGTATTTT	CTSSQQTGSNLPRPDTQYF
TRBV28	TRBJ2-7	.	.	TGTGCCAGTATAGGGAGTTCCTACGAGCAGTACTTC	CASIGSSYEQYF
TRBV29-1	TRBJ1-1	.	many	TGCAGCGTGGCTACAGGGAACACTGAAGCTTTCTTT	CSVATGNTEAFF
TRBV11-2	TRBJ2-2	.	.	TGTGCCAGCAGCTTAGGGCGAGGTGGAGTGAACACCGGGGAGCTGTTTTTT	CASSLGRGGVNTGELFF
TRBV7-8	TRBJ1-5	.	few	TGTGCCAGCAGCCGACAAACAGGGCGCAATCAGCCCCAGCATTTT	CASSRQTGRNQPQHF
TRBV5-1	TRBJ2-7	.	few	TGCGCCAGCAGCCCAGAACCCTACGCTTACGAGCAGTACTTC	CASSPEPYAYEQYF
TRBV15	TRBJ2-1	.	many	TGTGCCACCCTACTACCTAGCACCCACAATGAGCAGTTCTTC	CATLLPSTHNEQFF
TRBV7-2	TRBJ1-1	.	.	TGTGCCAGCAGCTTGGGGGGGCAGGGGACCGTAGCTTTCTTT	CASSLGGQGTVAFF
TRBV5-1	TRBJ1-1	.	.	TGCGCCAGCAGCTTCTCCTCGGGACTGAACACTGAAGCTTTCTTT	CASSFSSGLNTEAFF
TRBV6-1	TRBJ2-1	.	.	TGTGCCAGCACGGGGAGGTATGAGCAGTTCTTC	CASTGRYEQFF
TRBV27	TRBJ2-7	.	.	TGTGCCAGCAGCTTCAGGGGCGGGACGCAGTACTTC	CASSFRGGTQYF
TRBV20-1	TRBJ2-7	TRBD1	.	TGCAGTGCCAAACGACAGGGGGCGTACGAGCAGTACTTC	CSAKRQGAYEQYF
TRBV25-1	TRBJ2-5	.	few	TGTGCCAGCAGTGCCCCCCAAGAAGAGACCCAGTACTTC	CASSAPQEETQYF
TRBV20-1	TRBJ2-7	TRBD1	few	TGCAGTGCTAGAGCCAGGACAGGCAGCTACGAGCAGTACTTC	CSARARTGSYEQYF